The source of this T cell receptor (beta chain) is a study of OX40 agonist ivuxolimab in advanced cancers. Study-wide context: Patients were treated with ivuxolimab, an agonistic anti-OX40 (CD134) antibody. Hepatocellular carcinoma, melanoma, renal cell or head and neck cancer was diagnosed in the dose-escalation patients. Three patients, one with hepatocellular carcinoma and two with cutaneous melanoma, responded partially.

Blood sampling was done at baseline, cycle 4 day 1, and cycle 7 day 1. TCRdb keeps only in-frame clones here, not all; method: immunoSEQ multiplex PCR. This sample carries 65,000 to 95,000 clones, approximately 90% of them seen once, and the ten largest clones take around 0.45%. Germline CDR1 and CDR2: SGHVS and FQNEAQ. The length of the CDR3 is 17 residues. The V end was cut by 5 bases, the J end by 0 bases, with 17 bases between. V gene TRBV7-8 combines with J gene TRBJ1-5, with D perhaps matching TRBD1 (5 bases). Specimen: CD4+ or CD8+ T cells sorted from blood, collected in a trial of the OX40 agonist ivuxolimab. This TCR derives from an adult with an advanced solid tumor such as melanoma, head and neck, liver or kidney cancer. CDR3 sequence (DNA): TGTGCCAGCAGCCACGGTCGGGGCTATAATAGCAATCAGCCCCAGCATTTT. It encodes CASSHGRGYNSNQPQHF.